This T cell receptor beta chain was obtained from a study of T-cell reconstitution after alpha-beta-depleted transplantation in children. During its preparation, the TCRbeta library received unique molecular identifiers. TCRdb reanalysed the PCR reads using MiXCR and keeps one entry per CDR3 protein. Found here are around 500,000 distinct CDR3 sequences, around 13% of them singletons; the top ten hold around 6%. This clonotype was recorded many times. J gave up 1 base and V 1 base, and 5 bases lay outside the gene matches. Germline V CDR1 and CDR2: SGHTA, FQGNSA. This CDR3 is 17 amino acids long. The sequence was collected from a human donor who donated a stem cell graft to a child with combined immunodeficiency. The source was PBMCs from the stem cell graft donor, collected from the stem cell graft. The V call is TRBV7-2, the J call TRBJ2-3; 10 nucleotides match TRBD2. Here the CDR3 DNA reads TGTGCCAGCAGCTTAGTCCGACTAGCGGGTCGCACAGATACGCAGTATTTT. It is translated as CASSLVRLAGRTDTQYF.